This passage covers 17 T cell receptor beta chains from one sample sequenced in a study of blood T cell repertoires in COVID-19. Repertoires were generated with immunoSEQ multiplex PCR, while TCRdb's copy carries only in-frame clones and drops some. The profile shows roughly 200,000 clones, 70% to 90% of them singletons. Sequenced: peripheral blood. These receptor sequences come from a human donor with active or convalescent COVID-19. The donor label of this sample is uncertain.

The DNA for the CDR3 is TGCGCCAGCAGTGAGGAACAAACCGAAGCTTTCTTT. Its translation: CASSEEQTEAFF. This chain connects TRBV10-2 to TRBJ1-1; D gene uncertain. Germline V gene data show CDR1 as WSHSY and CDR2 as SAAADI. The CDR3 totals 12 residues. Trimming removed 2 bases from V and 8 bases from J, with 9 bases in between.

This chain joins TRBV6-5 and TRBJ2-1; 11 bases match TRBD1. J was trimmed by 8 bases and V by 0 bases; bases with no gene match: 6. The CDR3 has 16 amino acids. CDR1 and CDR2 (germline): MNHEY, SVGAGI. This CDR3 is CASSYSTRTGGDEQFF. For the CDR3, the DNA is TGTGCCAGCAGTTACTCCACCCGGACAGGGGGCGATGAGCAGTTCTTC.

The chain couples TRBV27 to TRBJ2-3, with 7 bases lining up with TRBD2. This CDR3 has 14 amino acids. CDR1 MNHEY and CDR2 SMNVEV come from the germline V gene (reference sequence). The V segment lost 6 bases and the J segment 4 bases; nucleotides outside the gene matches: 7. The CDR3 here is CASSFYGGADTQYF. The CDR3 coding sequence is TGTGCCAGCAGCTTTTATGGGGGGGCAGATACGCAGTATTTT.

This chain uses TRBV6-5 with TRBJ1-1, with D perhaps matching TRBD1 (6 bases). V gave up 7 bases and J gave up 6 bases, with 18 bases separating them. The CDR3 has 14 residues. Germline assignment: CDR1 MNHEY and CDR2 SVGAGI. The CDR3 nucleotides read TGTGCCAGCATTCTTCAGGGGTATCAGGCTGAAGCTTTCTTT. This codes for CASILQGYQAEAFF.

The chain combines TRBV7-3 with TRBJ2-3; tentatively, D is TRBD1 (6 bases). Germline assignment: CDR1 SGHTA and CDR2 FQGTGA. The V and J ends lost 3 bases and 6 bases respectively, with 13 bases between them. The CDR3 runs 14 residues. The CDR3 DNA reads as TGTGCCAGCAGCTTCACAGGGAGTGGCGATACGCAGTATTTT. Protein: CASSFTGSGDTQYF.

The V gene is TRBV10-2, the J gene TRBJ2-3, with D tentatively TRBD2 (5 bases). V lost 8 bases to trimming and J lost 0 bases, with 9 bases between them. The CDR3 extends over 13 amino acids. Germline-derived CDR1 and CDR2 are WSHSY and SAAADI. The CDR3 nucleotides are TGCGCCAGCCGGGATGGGAGCACAGATACGCAGTATTTT. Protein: CASRDGSTDTQYF.

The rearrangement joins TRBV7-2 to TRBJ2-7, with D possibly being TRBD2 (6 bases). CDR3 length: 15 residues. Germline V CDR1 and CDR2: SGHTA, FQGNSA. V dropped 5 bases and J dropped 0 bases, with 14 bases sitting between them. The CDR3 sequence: CASSPIAESSYEQYF. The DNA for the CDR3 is TGTGCCAGCAGCCCGATAGCGGAAAGCTCCTACGAGCAGTACTTC.

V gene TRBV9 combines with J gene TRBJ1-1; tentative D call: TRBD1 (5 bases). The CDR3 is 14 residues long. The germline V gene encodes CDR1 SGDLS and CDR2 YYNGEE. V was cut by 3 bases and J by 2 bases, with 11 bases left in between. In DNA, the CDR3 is TGTGCCAGCAGCGGGGGACTTCCTAACACTGAAGCTTTCTTT. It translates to CASSGGLPNTEAFF.

The CDR3 region has the DNA TGTGCCAGCAGCCATAGAGGCGCTGATGCTAACTATGGCTACACCTTC. Protein sequence: CASSHRGADANYGYTF. The rearrangement uses TRBV3-1 (or the pseudogene TRBV3-2) and TRBJ1-2; unclear D gene. The CDR3 is 16 amino acids. Germline V gene data show CDR1 as LGHDT and CDR2 as YNNKEL (reference sequence). Trimming took 3 bases from V and 0 from J, leaving 14 bases between them.

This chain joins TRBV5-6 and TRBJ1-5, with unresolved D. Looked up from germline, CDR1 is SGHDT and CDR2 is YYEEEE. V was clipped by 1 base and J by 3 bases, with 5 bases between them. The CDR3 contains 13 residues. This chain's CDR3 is CASSLFNNQPQHF. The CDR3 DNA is TGTGCCAGCAGCTTGTTCAACAATCAGCCCCAGCATTTT.

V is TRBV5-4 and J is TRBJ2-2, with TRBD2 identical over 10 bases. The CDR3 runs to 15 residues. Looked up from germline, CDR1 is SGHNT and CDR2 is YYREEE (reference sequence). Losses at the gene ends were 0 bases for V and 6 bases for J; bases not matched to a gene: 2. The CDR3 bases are TGTGCCAGCAGCTTGGGGACTAGCGGCCCCGGGGAGCTGTTTTTT. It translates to CASSLGTSGPGELFF.

In nucleotides, the CDR3 is TGCAGCGTTGAAATCCGTTCCCTAGATACGCAGTATTTT. Amino acids: CSVEIRSLDTQYF. V usage is TRBV29-1 and J usage is TRBJ2-3; D ambiguous. The CDR3 totals 13 residues. The germline gives CDR1 SQVTM, CDR2 ANQGSEA. V was clipped by 2 bases and J by 5 bases, with 11 bases between them.

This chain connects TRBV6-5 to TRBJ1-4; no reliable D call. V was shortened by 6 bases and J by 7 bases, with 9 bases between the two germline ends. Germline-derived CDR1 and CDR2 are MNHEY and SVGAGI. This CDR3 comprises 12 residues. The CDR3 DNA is TGTGCCAGCAGAACCGCAGGTGAAAAACTGTTTTTT. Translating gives CASRTAGEKLFF.

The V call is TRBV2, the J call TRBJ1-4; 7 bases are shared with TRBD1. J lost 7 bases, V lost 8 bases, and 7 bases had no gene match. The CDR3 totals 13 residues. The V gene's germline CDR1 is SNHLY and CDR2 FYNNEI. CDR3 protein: CASRRGTAEKLFF. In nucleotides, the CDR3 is TGTGCCAGCCGAAGGGGGACAGCTGAAAAACTGTTTTTT.

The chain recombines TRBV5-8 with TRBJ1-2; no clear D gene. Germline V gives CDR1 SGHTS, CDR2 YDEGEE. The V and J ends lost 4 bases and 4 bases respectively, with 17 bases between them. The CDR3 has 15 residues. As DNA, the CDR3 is TGTGCCAGCAGCCCGCGGCAGCTCAGCGCCTATGGCTACACCTTC. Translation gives CASSPRQLSAYGYTF.

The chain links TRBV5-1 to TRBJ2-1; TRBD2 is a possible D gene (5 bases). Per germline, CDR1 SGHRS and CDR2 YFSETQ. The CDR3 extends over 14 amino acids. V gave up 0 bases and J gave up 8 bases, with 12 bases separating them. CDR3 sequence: CASSLGIANHEQFF. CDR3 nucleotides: TGCGCCAGCAGCTTGGGTATAGCGAACCATGAGCAGTTCTTC. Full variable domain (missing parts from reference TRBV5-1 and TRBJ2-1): KAGVTQTPRYLIKTRGQQVTLSCSPISGHRSVSWYQQTPGQGLQFLFEYFSETQRNKGNFPGRFSGRQFSNSRSEMNVSTLELGDSALYLCASSLGIANHEQFFGPGTRLTVL.

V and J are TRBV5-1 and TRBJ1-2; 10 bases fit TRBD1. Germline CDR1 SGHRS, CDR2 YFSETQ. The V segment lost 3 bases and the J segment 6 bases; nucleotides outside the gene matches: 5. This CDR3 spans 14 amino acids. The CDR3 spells CASSSTGGADGYTF. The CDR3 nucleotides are TGCGCCAGCAGCTCGACAGGGGGCGCGGATGGCTACACCTTC.